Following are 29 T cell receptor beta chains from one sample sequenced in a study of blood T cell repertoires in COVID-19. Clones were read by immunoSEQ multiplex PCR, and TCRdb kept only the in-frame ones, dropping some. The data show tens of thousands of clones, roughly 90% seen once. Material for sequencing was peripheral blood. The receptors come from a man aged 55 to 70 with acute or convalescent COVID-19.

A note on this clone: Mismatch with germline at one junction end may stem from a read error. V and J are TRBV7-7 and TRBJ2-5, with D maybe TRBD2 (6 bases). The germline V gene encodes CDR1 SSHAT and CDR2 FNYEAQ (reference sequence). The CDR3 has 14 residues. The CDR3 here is CASSLAAGQETQYF. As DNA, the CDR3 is TGTGCTAGCAGCTTAGCCGCGGGACAAGAGACCCAGTACTTC.

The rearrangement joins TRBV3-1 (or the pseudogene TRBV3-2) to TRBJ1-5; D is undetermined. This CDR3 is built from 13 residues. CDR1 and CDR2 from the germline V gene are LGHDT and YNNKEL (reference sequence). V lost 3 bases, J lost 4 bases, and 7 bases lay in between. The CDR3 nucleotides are TGTGCCAGCAGCCAGGGAGGTAATCAGCCCCAGCATTTT. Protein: CASSQGGNQPQHF.

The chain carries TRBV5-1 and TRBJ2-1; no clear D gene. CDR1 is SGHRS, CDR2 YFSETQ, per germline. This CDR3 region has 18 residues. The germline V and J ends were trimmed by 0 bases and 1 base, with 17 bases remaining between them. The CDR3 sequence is CASSLAAGSQWSYNEQFF. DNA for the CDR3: TGCGCCAGCAGCTTGGCCGCCGGGTCCCAGTGGTCCTACAATGAGCAGTTCTTC.

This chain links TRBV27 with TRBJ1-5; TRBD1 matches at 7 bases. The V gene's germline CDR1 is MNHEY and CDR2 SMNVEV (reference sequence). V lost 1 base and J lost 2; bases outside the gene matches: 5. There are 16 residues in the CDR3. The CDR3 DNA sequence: TGTGCCAGCAGTTTATATTACAGGGGAGGCAATCAGCCCCAGCATTTT. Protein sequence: CASSLYYRGGNQPQHF.

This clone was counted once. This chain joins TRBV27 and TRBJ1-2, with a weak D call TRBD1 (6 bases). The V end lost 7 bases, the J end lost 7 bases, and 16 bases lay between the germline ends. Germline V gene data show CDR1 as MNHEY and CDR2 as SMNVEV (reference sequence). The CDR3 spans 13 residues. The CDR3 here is CASKPIQGSGYTF. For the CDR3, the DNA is TGTGCCAGCAAACCAATTCAGGGGTCTGGCTACACCTTC.

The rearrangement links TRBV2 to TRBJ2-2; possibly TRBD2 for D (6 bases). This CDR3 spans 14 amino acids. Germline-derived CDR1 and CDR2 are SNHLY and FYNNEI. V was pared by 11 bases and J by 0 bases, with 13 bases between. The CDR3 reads CAGRTAPNTGELFF. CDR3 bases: TGTGCCGGGAGGACTGCTCCGAACACCGGGGAGCTGTTTTTT.

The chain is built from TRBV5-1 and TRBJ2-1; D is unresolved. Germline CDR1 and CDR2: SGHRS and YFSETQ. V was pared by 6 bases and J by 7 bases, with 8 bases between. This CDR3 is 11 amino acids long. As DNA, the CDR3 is TGCGCCAGCACAAGACTGAATGAGCAGTTCTTC. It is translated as CASTRLNEQFF.

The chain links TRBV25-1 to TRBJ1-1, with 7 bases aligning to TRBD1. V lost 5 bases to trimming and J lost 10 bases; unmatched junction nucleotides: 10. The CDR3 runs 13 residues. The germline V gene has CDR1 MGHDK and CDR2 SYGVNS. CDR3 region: CASSRGTAAGAFF. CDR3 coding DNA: TGTGCCAGCAGTAGGGGGACAGCGGCTGGAGCTTTCTTT.

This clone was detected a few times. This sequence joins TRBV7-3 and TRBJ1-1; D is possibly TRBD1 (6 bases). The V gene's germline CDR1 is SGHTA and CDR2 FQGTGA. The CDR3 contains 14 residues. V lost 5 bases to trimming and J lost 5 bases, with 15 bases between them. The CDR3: CASSRTGWGTEAFF. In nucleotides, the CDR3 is TGTGCCAGCAGCAGAACAGGGTGGGGGACTGAAGCTTTCTTT.

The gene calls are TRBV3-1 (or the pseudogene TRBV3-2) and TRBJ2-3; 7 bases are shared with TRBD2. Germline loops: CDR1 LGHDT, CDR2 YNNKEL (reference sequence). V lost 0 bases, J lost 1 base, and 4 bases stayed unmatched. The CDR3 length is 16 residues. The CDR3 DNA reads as TGTGCCAGCAGCCAAGATTTGGGAGGGGGCACAGATACGCAGTATTTT. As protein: CASSQDLGGGTDTQYF.

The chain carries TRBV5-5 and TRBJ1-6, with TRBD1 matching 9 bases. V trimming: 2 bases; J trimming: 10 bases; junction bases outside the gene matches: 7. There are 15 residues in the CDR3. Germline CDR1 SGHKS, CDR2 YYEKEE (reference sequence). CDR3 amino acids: CASSFSGTGRSPLHF. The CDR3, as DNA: TGTGCCAGCAGCTTCTCTGGGACAGGGCGATCACCCCTCCACTTT.

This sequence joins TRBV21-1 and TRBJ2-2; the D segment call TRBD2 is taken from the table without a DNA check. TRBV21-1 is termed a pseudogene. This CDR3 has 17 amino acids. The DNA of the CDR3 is TGTGCCAGCAGCAAAGCGAGGGACTATAATTACACCGGGGAGCTGTTTTTT. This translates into CASSKARDYNYTGELFF.

The CDR3 loop reads CAITDSLTYGYTF. For the CDR3, the DNA is TGTGCCATCACCGACAGTTTAACCTATGGCTACACCTTC. The chain has TRBV10-3 and TRBJ1-2; D may be TRBD1 (5 bases). Germline lookup yields CDR1 ENHRY and CDR2 SYGVKD. The V end lost 7 bases, the J end lost 4 bases, and 13 bases lay between the germline ends. This CDR3 has 13 amino acids.

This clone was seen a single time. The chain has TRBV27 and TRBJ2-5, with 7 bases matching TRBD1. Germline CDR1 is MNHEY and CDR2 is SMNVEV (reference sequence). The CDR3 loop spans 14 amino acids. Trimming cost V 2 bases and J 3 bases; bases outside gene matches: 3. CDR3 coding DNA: TGTGCCAGCAGTTTAAAAACAGGGGAAGAGACCCAGTACTTC. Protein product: CASSLKTGEETQYF.

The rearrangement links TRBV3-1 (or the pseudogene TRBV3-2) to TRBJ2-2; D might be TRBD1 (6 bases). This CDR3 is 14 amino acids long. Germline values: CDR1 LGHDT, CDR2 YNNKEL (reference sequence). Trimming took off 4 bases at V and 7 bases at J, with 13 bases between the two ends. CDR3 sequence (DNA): TGTGCCAGCAGCCTGCTTACAGGGTACGGGGAGCTGTTTTTT. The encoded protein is CASSLLTGYGELFF.

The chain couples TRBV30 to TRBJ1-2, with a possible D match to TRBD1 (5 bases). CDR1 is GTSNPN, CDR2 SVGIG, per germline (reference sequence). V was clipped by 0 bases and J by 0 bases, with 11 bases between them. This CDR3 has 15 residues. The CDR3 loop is CAWSVAGFPNYGYTF. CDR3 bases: TGTGCCTGGAGTGTGGCAGGGTTTCCTAACTATGGCTACACCTTC.

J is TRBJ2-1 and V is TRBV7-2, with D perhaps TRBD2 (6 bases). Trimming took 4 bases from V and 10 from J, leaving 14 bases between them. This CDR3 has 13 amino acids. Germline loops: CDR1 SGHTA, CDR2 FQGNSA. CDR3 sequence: CASSSFSEGEQFF. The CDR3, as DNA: TGTGCCAGCAGCTCCTTCTCGGAGGGGGAGCAGTTCTTC.

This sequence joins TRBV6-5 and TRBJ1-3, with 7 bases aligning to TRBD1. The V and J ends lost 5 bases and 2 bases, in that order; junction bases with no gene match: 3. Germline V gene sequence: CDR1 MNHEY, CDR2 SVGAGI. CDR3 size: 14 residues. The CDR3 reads CASSPDRAGNTIYF. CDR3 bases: TGTGCCAGCAGTCCCGACAGGGCTGGAAACACCATATATTTT.

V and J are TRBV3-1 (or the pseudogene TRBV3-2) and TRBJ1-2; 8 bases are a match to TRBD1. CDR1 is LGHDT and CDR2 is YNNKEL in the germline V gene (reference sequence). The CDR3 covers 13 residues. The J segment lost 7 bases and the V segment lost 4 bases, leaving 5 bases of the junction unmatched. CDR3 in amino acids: CASSLRGTGGYTF. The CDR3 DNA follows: TGTGCCAGCAGCCTTCGAGGGACAGGTGGCTACACCTTC.

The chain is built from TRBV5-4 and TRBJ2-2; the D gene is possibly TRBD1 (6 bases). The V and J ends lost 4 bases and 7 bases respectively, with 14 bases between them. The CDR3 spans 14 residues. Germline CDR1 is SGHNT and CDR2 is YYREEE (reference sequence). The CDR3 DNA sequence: TGTGCCAGCAGCCGGGCGACAGGAGGCGGGGAGCTGTTTTTT. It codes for CASSRATGGGELFF.

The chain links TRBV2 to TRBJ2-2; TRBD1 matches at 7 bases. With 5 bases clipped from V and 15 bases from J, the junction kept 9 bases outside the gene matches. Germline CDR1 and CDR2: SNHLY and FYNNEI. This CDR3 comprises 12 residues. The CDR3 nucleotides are TGTGCCAGCAGTCCCACAGGGGAAGGGGTGTTTTTT. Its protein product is CASSPTGEGVFF.

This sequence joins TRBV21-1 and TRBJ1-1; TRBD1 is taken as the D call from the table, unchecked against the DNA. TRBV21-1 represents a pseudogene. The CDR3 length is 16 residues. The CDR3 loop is CASNKGTGIMNTEAFF. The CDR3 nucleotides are TGTGCCAGCAACAAGGGGACAGGAATAATGAACACTGAAGCTTTCTTT.

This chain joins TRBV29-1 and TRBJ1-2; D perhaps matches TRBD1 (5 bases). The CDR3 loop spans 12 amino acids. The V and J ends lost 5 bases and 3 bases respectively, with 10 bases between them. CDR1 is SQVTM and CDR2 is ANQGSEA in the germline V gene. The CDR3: CSVSGLDYGYTF. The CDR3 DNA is TGCAGCGTTTCAGGGCTGGACTATGGCTACACCTTC.

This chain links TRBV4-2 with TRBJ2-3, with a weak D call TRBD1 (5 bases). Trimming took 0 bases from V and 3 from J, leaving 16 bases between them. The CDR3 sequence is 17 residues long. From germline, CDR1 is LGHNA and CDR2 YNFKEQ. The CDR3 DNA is TGTGCCAGCAGCCAAGAGTTCGCCCAGGGCGCGACAGATACGCAGTATTTT. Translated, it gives CASSQEFAQGATDTQYF.

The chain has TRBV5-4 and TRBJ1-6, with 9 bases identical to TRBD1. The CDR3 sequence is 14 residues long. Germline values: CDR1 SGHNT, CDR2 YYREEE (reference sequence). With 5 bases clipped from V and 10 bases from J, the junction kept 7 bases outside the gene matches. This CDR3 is CASSSGTGPSPLHF. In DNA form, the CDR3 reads TGTGCCAGCAGTTCCGGGACAGGGCCGTCACCCCTCCACTTT.

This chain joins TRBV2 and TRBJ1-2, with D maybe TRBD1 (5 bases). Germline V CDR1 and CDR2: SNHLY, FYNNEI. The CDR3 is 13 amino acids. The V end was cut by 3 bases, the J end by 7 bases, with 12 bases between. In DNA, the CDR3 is TGTGCCAGCAGTGACTCCGGGGGAGCTGGCTACACCTTC. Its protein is CASSDSGGAGYTF.

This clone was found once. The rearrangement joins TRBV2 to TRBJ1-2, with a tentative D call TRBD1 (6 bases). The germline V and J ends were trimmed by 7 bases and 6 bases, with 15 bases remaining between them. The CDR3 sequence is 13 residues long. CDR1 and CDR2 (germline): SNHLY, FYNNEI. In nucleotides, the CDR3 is TGTGCCAGCATCGGACAGCCCCGGGATGGCTACACCTTC. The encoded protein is CASIGQPRDGYTF.

The CDR3 loop is CASSFSLASAGNTIYF. The DNA for the CDR3 is TGTGCCAGCAGCTTTTCCTTAGCGTCGGCTGGAAACACCATATATTTT. The J gene is TRBJ1-3, the V gene TRBV7-9; D unclear. The CDR3 contains 16 residues. Germline V lookup: CDR1 SEHNR, CDR2 FQNEAQ (reference sequence). Between the trimmed V and J ends, which lost 3 bases and 2 bases, there was a span of 14 bases.

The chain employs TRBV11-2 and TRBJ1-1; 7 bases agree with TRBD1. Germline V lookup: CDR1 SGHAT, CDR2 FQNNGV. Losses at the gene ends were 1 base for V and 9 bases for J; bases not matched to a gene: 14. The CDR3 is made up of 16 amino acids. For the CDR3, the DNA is TGTGCCAGCAGCTTAGTACAAATGGGGACAGCGGCGAAAGCTTTCTTT. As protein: CASSLVQMGTAAKAFF.